This paragraph reports one T cell receptor beta chain. This clonotype was found a few times. Its target antigen remains unknown. Per-nucleotide qualities are absent, and no much larger clonotype sits a single base away. These reads were obtained on an Illumina NovaSeq 6000. TCRalpha and TCRbeta cDNA libraries were built by 5'RACE with constant-segment primers, adding sample barcodes and unique molecular identifiers. RNA was extracted from every sample with Trizol reagent. Library amplification was performed in two PCR steps, and a second sample barcode and Illumina TruSeq adapters were introduced in the second step. The libraries were sequenced on an Illumina NovaSeq using 2 x 150 bp paired-end reads. The source study handled its data this way. The reads were demultiplexed and collapsed into UMI-guided consensus sequences using migec v1.2.7. With mixcr v2.1.11, UMI consensuses were aligned to TRA and TRB V and J templates and assembled into clonotypes. A clonotype was counted as expanded or contracted only if both edgeR and NoisET called the change significant, with noise models trained on biological replicates. For edgeR calls, a false discovery rate-adjusted p below 0.01 and a log2 fold-change threshold of 1 were applied. As an exploratory analysis of dynamics, PCA with hierarchical clustering was applied to max-normalized trajectories of the 1000 most abundant clonotypes. The CD4 or CD8 phenotype of responding clones was assigned using the separately sequenced CD4+ and CD8+ repertoires. Starting from the raw public reads, TCRdb applied fastp trimming at Q25, assembled clones with MiXCR and retained in-frame beta chains. Each entry is one CDR3 protein sequence, shown with its most common DNA and genes. The authors' filters were not applied to this entry. This sample holds about 150,000 distinct CDR3 sequences; 25% to 40% were observed only once. The top ten hold 12% of the sample.

These data are taken from a study of T-cell memory formation after mild COVID-19 (TCRdb year 2021). For context, the study as a whole: Most TCR sequence clusters were specific to one of the two donors. The cohort was made up of two young adult volunteers, one female and one male, who were previously healthy. T-cell clones expanding and contracting after mild COVID-19 in two donors were tracked by longitudinal TCRalpha and TCRbeta repertoire sequencing.

PBMCs were isolated by Ficoll-Paque density gradient centrifugation. Points the paper makes about the study in general: From day 15 to 85, contracting clones showed balanced CD4/CD8 phenotypes, whereas a second wave of clones that expanded from day 15 to 37 leaned towards CD4+. Whether the second-wave clones peaking on day 37 were SARS-CoV-2 specific was not confirmed. The study included only a couple of mild cases, and larger cohorts that include severe cases with pre-infection samples were judged to be necessary. Some responding clones were detected in pre-infection memory, which suggested that pre-existing cross-reactive memory T cells had joined the SARS-CoV-2 response. Contracting CD4+ clones appeared mostly in the CM and EM memory subsets, whereas CD8+ clones were enriched in EMRA.

Sequenced: PBMCs or a T cell subset sorted from them (not recorded which). This TCR derives from an adult woman who had mild COVID-19 (a few samples of this study predate the infection). The sample titles of this study are shuffled in the database, so cell type and time point are left out; the donor was told from shared clones.

The CDR3 region reads CASSLNELGADGLSSYEQYF. The DNA reads as follows: TGCGCCAGCAGCTTGAACGAGCTTGGAGCGGACGGATTAAGCTCCTACGAGCAGTACTTC. The sequence joins TRBV5-1 to TRBJ2-7, with TRBD2 tentatively as D gene (5 bases match). V is cut by 1 base and J by 0 bases, and the space between the germline ends is 26 bases. Inclusive of the bounding cysteine and phenylalanine, the CDR3 is 20 residues long. Only the CDR3 part of the read is kept: 60 bases, read in frame from the first base. Via the germline V gene, CDR1 is SGHRS and CDR2 YFSETQ.